This T cell receptor (beta chain) emerged from a study of blood T cell repertoires in COVID-19. Study details: Donors in the United States, Italy and Spain gave samples during acute or convalescent COVID-19. The analysed material was cDNA or gDNA that came from T cells, B-cell-depleted T cells, or PBMCs.

Original handling: Counts of nucleated cells, estimated from reference gene primer amplification, were obtained. Some clones are missing from TCRdb's copy, which holds only in-frame ones; the method was immunoSEQ multiplex PCR. That table furnishes V, J and clone size, whereas the DNA furnished D and trimming. The sample lists about 530,000 clones, around 90% occurring once. Germline assignment: CDR1 SGHTA and CDR2 FQGNSA. CDR3 length: 14 residues. Trimming removed 1 base from V and 2 bases from J, with 9 bases in between. Seattle patients were enrolled during active infection and followed longitudinally.

The J gene is TRBJ2-7, the V gene TRBV7-2, with TRBD2 as a possible D gene (6 bases). This clonotype was obtained from a woman in her fifties or sixties with COVID-19, enrolled during active disease. The sample was peripheral blood. DNA of the CDR3: TGTGCCAGCAGCTTAGGCGGGGCCGCCTACGAGCAGTACTTC. Translated, it gives CASSLGGAAYEQYF.